This TCR beta chain was identified in a study of OX40 agonist ivuxolimab in advanced cancers. Study context: Patients assigned to dose escalation were diagnosed with hepatocellular carcinoma, melanoma, renal cell or head and neck cancer. Of the participants, about 40% had some prior anti-PD-1, anti-PD-L1 or anti-CTLA-4 therapy, which was allowed. Whole-study results and caveats: There were, on average, more expanded clones in CD8+ T cells than in CD4+. The authors did not determine the antigen specificity of the expanded peripheral T cells.

The repertoire was sequenced with immunoSEQ multiplex PCR; TCRdb's copy has only in-frame clones and lacks some. Of about 53,000 clones in the sample, approximately 86% were seen once. Germline V lookup: CDR1 SGDLS, CDR2 YYNGEE. The CDR3 covers 13 residues. V dropped 1 base and J dropped 6 bases, with 7 bases sitting between them. With respect to this clone: Its antigen remains unknown.

This chain uses TRBV9 with TRBJ2-2; D unclear. The material was CD4+ or CD8+ T cells sorted from blood, obtained in a trial of the OX40 agonist ivuxolimab. This sequence originates from an adult with an advanced solid tumor such as melanoma, head and neck, liver or kidney cancer. The CDR3 spells CASSVLGSGELFF. The CDR3 coding sequence is TGTGCCAGCAGCGTATTAGGGTCCGGGGAGCTGTTTTTT. Variable domain in full (rest from reference TRBV9 and TRBJ2-2): DSGVTQTPKHLITATGQRVTLRCSPRSGDLSVYWYQQSLDQGLQFLIQYYNGEERAKGNILERFSAQQFPDLHSELNLSSLELGDSALYFCASSVLGSGELFFGEGSRLTVL.